This T cell receptor beta chain was recorded in a study of blood T cell repertoires in COVID-19. Study in general: From the United States, Italy and Spain came samples of acute and convalescent COVID-19. PBMCs, B-cell-depleted T cells, or T cells were the source of the cDNA or gDNA that made up the material.

After removal of 3 bases from V and 8 bases from J, the junction contained 1 base not matched to a gene. The CDR3 has 13 residues. Germline CDR1 is SEHNR and CDR2 is FQNEAQ (reference sequence). In the original analysis: Amplified reference gene primers provided the basis for estimating nucleated cell counts. The assay was immunoSEQ multiplex PCR, and TCRdb's table has in-frame clones only and misses some. D and trimming were read from the DNA, whereas the V and J calls and clone size are those reported in that table. The sample has 100,000 or so clones, 85% seen once; the top ten hold about 1.8%. V and J are TRBV7-9 and TRBJ1-6; 7 bases are a match to TRBD1. What was sequenced was peripheral blood. The sequence derives from a woman aged 70-85 years with active or convalescent COVID-19. DNA of the CDR3: TGTGCCAGCAGCTTCGACAGGGATTCACCCCTCCACTTT. It translates to CASSFDRDSPLHF.